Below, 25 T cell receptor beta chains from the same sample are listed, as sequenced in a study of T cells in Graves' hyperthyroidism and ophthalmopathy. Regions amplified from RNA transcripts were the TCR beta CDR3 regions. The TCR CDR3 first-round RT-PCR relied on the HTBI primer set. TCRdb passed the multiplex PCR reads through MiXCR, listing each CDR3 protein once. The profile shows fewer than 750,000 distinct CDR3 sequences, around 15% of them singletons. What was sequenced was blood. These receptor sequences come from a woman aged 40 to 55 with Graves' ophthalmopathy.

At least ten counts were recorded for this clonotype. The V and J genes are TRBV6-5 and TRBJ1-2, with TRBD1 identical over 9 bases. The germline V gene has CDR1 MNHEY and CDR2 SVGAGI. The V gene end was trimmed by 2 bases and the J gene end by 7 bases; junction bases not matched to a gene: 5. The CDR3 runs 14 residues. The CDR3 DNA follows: TGTGCCAGCAGTTACCGGGACAGGGAAGTTGGCTACACCTTC. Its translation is CASSYRDREVGYTF.

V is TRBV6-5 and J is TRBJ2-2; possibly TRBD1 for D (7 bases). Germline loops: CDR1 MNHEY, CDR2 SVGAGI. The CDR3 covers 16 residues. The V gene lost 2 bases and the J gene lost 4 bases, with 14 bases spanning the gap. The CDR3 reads CASSYTGGTVTGELFF. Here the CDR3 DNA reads TGTGCCAGCAGTTACACGGGCGGGACAGTCACCGGGGAGCTGTTTTTT.

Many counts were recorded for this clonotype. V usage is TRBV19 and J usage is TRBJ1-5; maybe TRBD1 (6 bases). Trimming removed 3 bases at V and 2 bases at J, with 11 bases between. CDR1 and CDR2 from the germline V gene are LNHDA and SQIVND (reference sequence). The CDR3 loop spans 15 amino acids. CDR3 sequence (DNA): TGTGCCAGTAGTATCGTTGCAGGGGGCAATCAGCCCCAGCATTTT. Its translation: CASSIVAGGNQPQHF.

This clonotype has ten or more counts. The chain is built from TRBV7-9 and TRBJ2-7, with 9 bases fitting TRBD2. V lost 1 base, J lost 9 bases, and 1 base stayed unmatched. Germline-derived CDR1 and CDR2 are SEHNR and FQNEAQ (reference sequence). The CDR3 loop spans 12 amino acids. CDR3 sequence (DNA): TGTGCCAGCAGCTTAGGACTAGCGGTGCAGTACTTC. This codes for CASSLGLAVQYF.

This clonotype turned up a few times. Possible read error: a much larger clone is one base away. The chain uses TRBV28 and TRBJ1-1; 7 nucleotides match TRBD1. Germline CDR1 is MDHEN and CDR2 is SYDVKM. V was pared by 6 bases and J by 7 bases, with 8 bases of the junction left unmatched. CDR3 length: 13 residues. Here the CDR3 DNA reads TGTGCCAGCAGGAGACAGGGCAGGATTGAAGCTTTCTTT. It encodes CASRRQGRIEAFF.

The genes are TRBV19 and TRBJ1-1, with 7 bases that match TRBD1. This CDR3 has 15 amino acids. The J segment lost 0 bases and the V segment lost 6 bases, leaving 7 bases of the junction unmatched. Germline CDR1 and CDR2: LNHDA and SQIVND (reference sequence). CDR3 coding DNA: TGTGCCAGTAGGGTACAGGGGTTGATGAACACTGAAGCTTTCTTT. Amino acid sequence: CASRVQGLMNTEAFF.

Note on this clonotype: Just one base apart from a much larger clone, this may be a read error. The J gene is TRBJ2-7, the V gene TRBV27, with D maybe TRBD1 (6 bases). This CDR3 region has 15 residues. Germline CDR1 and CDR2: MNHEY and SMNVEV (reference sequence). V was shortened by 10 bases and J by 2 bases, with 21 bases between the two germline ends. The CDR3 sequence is CAIAPRDTATYEQYF. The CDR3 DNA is TGTGCCATCGCCCCCCGGGACACCGCTACCTACGAGCAGTACTTC.

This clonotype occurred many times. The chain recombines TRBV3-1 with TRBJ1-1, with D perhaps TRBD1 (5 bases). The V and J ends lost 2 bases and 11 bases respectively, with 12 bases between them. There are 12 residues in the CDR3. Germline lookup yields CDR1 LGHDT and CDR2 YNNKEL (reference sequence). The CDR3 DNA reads TGTGCCAGCAGCCAATTGGGGGTGGGGGCTTTCTTT. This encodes CASSQLGVGAFF. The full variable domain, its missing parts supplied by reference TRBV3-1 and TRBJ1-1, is DTAVSQTPKYLVTQMGNDKSIKCEQNLGHDTMYWYKQDSKKFLKIMFSYNNKELIINETVPNRFSPKSPDKAHLNLHINSLELGDSAVYFCASSQLGVGAFFGQGTRLTVV.

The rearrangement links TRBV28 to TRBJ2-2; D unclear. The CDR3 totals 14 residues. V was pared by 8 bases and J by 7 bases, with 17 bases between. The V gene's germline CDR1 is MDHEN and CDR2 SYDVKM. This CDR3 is CASSFQSTGGELFF. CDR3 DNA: TGTGCCAGCTCCTTTCAGTCCACTGGCGGGGAGCTGTTTTTT.

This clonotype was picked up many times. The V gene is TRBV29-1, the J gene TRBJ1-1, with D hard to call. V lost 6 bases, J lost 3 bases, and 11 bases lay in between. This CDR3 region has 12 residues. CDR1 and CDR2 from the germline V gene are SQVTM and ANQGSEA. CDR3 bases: TGCAGCGTCAAAGACACCTACACTGAAGCTTTCTTT. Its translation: CSVKDTYTEAFF.

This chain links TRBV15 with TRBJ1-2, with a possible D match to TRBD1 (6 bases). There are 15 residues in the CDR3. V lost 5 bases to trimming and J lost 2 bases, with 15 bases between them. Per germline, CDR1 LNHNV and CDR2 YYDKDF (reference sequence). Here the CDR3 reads CATSQYRELNYGYTF. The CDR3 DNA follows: TGTGCCACCAGCCAGTACAGGGAATTGAACTATGGCTACACCTTC.

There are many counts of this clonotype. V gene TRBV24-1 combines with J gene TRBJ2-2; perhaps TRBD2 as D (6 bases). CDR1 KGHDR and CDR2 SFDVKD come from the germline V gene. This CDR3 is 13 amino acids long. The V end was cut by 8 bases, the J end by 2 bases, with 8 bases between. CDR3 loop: CATTGTNTGELFF. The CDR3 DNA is TGTGCCACCACAGGGACTAACACCGGGGAGCTGTTTTTT.

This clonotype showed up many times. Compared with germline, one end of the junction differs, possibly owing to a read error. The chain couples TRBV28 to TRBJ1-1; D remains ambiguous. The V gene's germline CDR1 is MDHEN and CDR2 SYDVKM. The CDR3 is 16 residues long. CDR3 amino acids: CASSPPQYHMNTGAFF. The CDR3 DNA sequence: TGTGCCAGCAGTCCTCCACAGTACCACATGAACACTGGAGCTTTCTTT.

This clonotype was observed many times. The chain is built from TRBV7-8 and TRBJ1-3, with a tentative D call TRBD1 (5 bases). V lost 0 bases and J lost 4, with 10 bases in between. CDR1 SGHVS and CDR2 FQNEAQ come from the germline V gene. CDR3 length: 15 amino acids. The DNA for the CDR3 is TGTGCCAGCAGCTTAGCGGGGGTGGGAGGAAACACCATATATTTT. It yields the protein CASSLAGVGGNTIYF.

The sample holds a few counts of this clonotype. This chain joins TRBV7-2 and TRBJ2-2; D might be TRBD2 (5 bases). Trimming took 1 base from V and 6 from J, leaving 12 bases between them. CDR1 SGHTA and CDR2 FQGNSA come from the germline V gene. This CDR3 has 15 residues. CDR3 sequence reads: CASSLGGLVAGELFF. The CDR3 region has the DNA TGTGCCAGCAGCTTAGGCGGGCTTGTGGCCGGGGAGCTGTTTTTT.

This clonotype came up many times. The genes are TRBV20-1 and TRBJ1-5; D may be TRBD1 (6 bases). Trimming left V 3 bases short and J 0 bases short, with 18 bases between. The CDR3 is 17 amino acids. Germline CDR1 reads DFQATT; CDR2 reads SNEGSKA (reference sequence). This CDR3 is CSARVDSLVDSNQPQHF. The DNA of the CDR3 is TGCAGTGCTAGGGTGGACAGTCTTGTTGATAGCAATCAGCCCCAGCATTTT.

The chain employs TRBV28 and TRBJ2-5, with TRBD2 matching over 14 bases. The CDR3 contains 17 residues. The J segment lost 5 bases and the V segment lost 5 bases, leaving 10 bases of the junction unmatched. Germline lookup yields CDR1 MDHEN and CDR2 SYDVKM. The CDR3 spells CASSPIGTSGSGETQYF. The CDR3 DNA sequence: TGTGCCAGCAGTCCTATAGGGACTAGCGGGAGTGGGGAGACCCAGTACTTC. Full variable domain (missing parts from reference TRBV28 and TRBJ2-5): DVKVTQSSRYLVKRTGEKVFLECVQDMDHENMFWYRQDPGLGLRLIYFSYDVKMKEKGDIPEGYSVSREKKERFSLILESASTNQTSMYLCASSPIGTSGSGETQYFGPGTRLLVL.

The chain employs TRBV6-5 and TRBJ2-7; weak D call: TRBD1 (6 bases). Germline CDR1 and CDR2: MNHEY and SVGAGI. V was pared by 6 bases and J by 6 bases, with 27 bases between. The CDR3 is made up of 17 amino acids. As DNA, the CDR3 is TGTGCCAGCAGCCCAGTCGGACAGACAGATATCCCTCGCGAGCAGTACTTC. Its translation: CASSPVGQTDIPREQYF.

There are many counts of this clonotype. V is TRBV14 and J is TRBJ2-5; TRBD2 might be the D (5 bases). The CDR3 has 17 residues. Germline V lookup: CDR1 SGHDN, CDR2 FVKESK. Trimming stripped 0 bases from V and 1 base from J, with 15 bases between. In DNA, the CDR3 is TGTGCCAGCAGCCAAGATCAGCGGCGGACTGGCCAAGAGACCCAGTACTTC. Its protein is CASSQDQRRTGQETQYF.

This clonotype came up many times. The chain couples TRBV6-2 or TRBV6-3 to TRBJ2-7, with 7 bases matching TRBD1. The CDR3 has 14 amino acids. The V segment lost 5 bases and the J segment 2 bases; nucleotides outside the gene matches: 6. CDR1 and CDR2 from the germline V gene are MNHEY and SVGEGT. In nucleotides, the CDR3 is TGTGCCAGCAGTACCGACAGGGAAGCCTACGAGCAGTACTTC. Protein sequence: CASSTDREAYEQYF.

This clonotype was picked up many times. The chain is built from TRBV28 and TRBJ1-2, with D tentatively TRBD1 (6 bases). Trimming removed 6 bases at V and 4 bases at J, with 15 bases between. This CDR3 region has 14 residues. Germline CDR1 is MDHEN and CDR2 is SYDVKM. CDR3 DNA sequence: TGTGCCAGCAGACCCACACAGGGTTCCTATGGCTACACCTTC. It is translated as CASRPTQGSYGYTF.

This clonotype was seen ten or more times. CDR3 nucleotides: TGTGCCAGTAGTATCCCCTGGAACACTGAAGCTTTCTTT. The encoded protein is CASSIPWNTEAFF. The V and J genes are TRBV19 and TRBJ1-1; no clear D gene. With 3 bases removed from V and 1 base from J, the gap between germline ends came to 6 bases. From germline, CDR1 is LNHDA and CDR2 SQIVND (reference sequence). The CDR3 loop spans 13 amino acids.

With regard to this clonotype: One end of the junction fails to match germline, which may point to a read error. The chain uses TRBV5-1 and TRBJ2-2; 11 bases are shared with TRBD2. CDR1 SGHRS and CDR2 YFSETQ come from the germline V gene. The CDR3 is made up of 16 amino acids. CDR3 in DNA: TGCGCCAGCAGCTTGGGACTAGCGGGGAACTCCGGGGAGCTGTTTTTT. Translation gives CASSLGLAGNSGELFF.

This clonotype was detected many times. This CDR3 is CSAGQGGTEAFF. The DNA for the CDR3 is TGCAGTGCTGGACAGGGGGGCACTGAAGCTTTCTTT. The chain uses TRBV20-1 and TRBJ1-1, with 10 nucleotides matching TRBD1. The V and J ends lost 5 bases and 4 bases, in that order; junction bases with no gene match: 1. CDR3 length: 12 amino acids. Germline CDR1 and CDR2: DFQATT and SNEGSKA (reference sequence).

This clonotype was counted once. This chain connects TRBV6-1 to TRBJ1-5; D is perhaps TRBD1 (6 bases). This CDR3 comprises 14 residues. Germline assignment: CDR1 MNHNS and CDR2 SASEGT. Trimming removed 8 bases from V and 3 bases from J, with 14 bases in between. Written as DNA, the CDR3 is TGTGCCAGCGGGGTAGGGACAATCAATCAGCCCCAGCATTTT. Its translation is CASGVGTINQPQHF.